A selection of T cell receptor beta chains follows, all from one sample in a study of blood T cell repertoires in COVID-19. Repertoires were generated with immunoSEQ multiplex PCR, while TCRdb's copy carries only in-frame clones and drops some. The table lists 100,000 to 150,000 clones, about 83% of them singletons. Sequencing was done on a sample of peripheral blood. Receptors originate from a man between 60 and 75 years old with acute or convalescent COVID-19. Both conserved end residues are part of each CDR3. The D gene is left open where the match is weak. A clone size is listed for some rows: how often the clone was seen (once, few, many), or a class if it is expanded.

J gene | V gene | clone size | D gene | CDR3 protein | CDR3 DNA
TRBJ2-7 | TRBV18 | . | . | CASGPGGYEQYF | TGTGCCAGCGGGCCCGGAGGATACGAGCAGTACTTC
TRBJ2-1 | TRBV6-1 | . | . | CASSEVSEQFF | TGTGCCAGCAGTGAAGTATCTGAGCAGTTCTTC
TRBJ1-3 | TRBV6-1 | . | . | CASSEAAGPGNTIYF | TGTGCCAGCAGTGAAGCGGCGGGGCCTGGAAACACCATATATTTT
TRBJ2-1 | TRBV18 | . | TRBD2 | CASSASSGRVNEQFF | TGTGCCAGCTCCGCCTCTAGCGGGAGGGTTAATGAGCAGTTCTTC
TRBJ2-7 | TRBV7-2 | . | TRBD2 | CASSPAGLAFHEQYF | TGTGCCAGCAGCCCGGCGGGACTAGCCTTCCACGAGCAGTACTTC
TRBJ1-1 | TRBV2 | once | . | CASRSDMNTEAFF | TGTGCCAGCAGAAGTGACATGAACACTGAAGCTTTCTTT
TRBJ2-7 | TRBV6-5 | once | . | CASTTGGREQYF | TGTGCCAGTACAACAGGTGGGCGCGAGCAGTACTTC
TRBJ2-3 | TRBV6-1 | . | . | CASSEQGKGYTQYF | TGTGCCAGCAGTGAACAGGGAAAGGGATATACGCAGTATTTT
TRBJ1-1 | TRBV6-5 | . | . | CASSAQVNTEAFF | TGTGCCAGCAGCGCACAGGTAAACACTGAAGCTTTCTTT
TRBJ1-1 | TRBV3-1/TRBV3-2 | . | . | CASSQNYQGEAFF | TGTGCCAGCAGCCAAAATTATCAGGGGGAAGCTTTCTTT
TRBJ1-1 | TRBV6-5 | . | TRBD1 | CASRTGVRNTEAFF | TGTGCCAGCAGGACAGGGGTACGGAACACTGAAGCTTTCTTT
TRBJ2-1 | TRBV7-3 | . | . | CASSFQPGAAYNEQFF | TGTGCCAGCAGCTTTCAACCGGGAGCTGCGTACAATGAGCAGTTCTTC
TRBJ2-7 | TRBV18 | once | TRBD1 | CASSPRDRSSYEQYF | TGTGCCAGCTCACCCCGGGACAGAAGCTCCTACGAGCAGTACTTC
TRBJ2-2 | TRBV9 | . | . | CASSLPGLNTGELFF | TGTGCCAGCAGCCTACCGGGACTTAACACCGGGGAGCTGTTTTTT
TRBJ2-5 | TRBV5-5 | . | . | CASSPLVTQETQYF | TGTGCCAGCAGCCCACTCGTTACCCAAGAGACCCAGTACTTC
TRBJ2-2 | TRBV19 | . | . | CASSIGPRETGELFF | TGTGCCAGTAGTATAGGTCCCCGGGAAACCGGGGAGCTGTTTTTT
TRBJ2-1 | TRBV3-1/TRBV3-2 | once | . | CASSQVNRYNEQFF | TGTGCCAGCAGCCAGGTTAACAGGTACAATGAGCAGTTCTTC
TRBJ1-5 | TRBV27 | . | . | CASNLVGLNQPQHF | TGTGCCAGCAATCTGGTGGGGCTGAATCAGCCCCAGCATTTT
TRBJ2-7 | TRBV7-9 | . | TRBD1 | CASSPRQGHSYEQYF | TGTGCCAGCAGCCCACGACAGGGTCACTCCTACGAGCAGTACTTC
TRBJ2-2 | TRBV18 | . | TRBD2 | CASSPFSSGTYGELFF | TGTGCCAGCTCACCATTCTCTAGCGGGACTTACGGGGAGCTGTTTTTT
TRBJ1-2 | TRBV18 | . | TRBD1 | CASSRTGDYGYTF | TGTGCCAGCTCCCGAACAGGGGACTATGGCTACACCTTC
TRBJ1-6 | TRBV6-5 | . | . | CASSYSGSYNSPLHF | TGTGCCAGCAGTTACTCCGGGTCCTATAATTCACCCCTCCACTTT
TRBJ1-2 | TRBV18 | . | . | CASSPGSNYGYTF | TGTGCCAGCTCACCGGGCAGTAACTATGGCTACACCTTC
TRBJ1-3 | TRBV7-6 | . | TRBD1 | CASSLGGGPGNTIYF | TGTGCCAGCAGCTTAGGAGGGGGCCCGGGAAACACCATATATTTT
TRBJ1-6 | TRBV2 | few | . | CASNGDYNSPLHF | TGTGCCAGCAACGGGGACTATAATTCACCCCTCCACTTT
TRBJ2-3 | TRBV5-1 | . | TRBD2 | CASSFTSGASTDTQYF | TGCGCCAGCAGCTTTACCAGCGGGGCTTCCACAGATACGCAGTATTTT
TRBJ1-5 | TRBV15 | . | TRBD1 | CATSRYQGQGSRPQHF | TGTGCCACCAGCAGATACCAGGGACAGGGGTCACGGCCCCAGCATTTT
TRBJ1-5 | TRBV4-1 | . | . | CASSQEGLRGNQPQHF | TGCGCCAGCAGCCAAGAGGGGTTGAGGGGGAATCAGCCCCAGCATTTT
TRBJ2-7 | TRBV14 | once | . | CASSHDPRGEQYF | TGTGCCAGCAGCCACGACCCCCGGGGAGAGCAGTACTTC
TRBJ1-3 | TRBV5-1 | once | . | CASSLSGQIAGNTIYF | TGCGCCAGCAGCTTAAGCGGCCAGATCGCTGGAAACACCATATATTTT
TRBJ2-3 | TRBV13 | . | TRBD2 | CASSFPGLAGSTDTQYF | TGTGCCAGCAGCTTCCCTGGACTAGCGGGTTCCACAGATACGCAGTATTTT
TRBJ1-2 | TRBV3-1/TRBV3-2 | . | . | CASSQRGNYGYTF | TGTGCCAGCAGCCAGCGGGGAAACTATGGCTACACCTTC
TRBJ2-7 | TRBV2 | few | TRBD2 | CASRRGAGRDEQYF | TGTGCCAGCAGGCGCGGAGCGGGACGCGACGAGCAGTACTTC
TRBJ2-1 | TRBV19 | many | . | CASRERTLRSYNEQFF | TGTGCCAGTAGGGAGAGGACTTTACGCTCCTACAATGAGCAGTTCTTC
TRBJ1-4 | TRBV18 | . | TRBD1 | CASSAGQGEKLFF | TGTGCCAGCTCAGCTGGACAGGGTGAAAAACTGTTTTTT
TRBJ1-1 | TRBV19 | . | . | CASSIGVGAEDF | TGTGCCAGTAGTATAGGCGTGGGGGCGGAAGATTTT
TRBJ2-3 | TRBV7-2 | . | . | CASSLARVTQREDF | TGTGCCAGCAGCTTAGCTAGAGTCACCCAGAGGGAGGATTTT
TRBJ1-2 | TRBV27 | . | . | CASSGIFGTPWAGYTF | TGTGCCAGCAGTGGAATATTCGGGACACCCTGGGCTGGCTACACCTTC
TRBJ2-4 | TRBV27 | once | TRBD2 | CASSPRGLAGAFAKNIQYF | TGTGCCAGCAGTCCCCGGGGACTAGCGGGAGCTTTCGCCAAAAACATTCAGTACTTC
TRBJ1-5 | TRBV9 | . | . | CASSTHIDQPQHF | TGTGCCAGCAGCACACATATTGATCAGCCCCAGCATTTT
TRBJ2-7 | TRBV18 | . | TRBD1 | CASSSSNRGSYEQYF | TGTGCCAGCTCATCATCGAACAGGGGTTCCTACGAGCAGTACTTC
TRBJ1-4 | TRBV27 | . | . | CASGSWEANEKLFF | TGTGCCAGCGGGTCCTGGGAGGCCAATGAAAAACTGTTTTTT
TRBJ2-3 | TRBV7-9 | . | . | CASSLAFGVRTSTDTQYF | TGTGCCAGCAGCTTAGCGTTCGGGGTCAGGACTAGCACAGATACGCAGTATTTT
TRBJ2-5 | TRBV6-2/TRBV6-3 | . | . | CASSPFPRGGETQYF | TGTGCCAGCAGCCCTTTCCCGAGGGGGGGGGAGACCCAGTACTTC
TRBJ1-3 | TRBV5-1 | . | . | CASSLGDSSGNTIYF | TGCGCCAGCAGCTTGGGGGACTCCTCTGGAAACACCATATATTTT
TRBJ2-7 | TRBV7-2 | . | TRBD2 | CASSPLWGGGYF | TGTGCCAGCAGCCCCCTTTGGGGGGGAGGGTACTTC
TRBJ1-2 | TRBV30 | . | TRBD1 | CAWGYPGTGLAYGYTF | TGTGCCTGGGGCTACCCCGGGACAGGGTTAGCCTATGGCTACACCTTC